Below are 3 T cell receptor beta chains sequenced from a single sample in a study of a mutant IDH1 vaccine in newly diagnosed glioma. Regarding time point: week 23, last vaccination. Each dose of the vaccine consisted of 300 ug of mutant IDH1 20-mer peptide, with topical imiquimod. Antigens for these TCRs are unknown. The method was immunoSEQ multiplex PCR; TCRdb's version includes in-frame clones alone and lacks a portion of them. Here the sample spans roughly 43,000 clones, 65% to 85% being singletons. The specimen comprised PBMCs, sampled from a glioma patient whose treatment included an IDH1 peptide vaccine. The origin of the receptors is a woman aged 18-29 years with glioma. Some clones in this sample may be carry-over from other donors' samples.

The chain carries TRBV5-1 and TRBJ2-4; TRBD2 agrees at 14 bases. The V and J ends lost 4 bases and 1 base, in that order; junction bases with no gene match: 7. Germline V gene sequence: CDR1 SGHRS, CDR2 YFSETQ. The CDR3 totals 18 residues. In DNA form, the CDR3 reads TGCGCCAGCAGCCCGGGGACTAGCGGGAGAGGTGCCAAAAACATTCAGTACTTC. Amino acid sequence: CASSPGTSGRGAKNIQYF.

V gene TRBV7-9 combines with J gene TRBJ2-7; D is perhaps TRBD2 (5 bases). The germline V and J ends were trimmed by 6 bases and 4 bases, with 16 bases remaining between them. Germline V gene lookup returns CDR1 SEHNR and CDR2 FQNEAQ (reference sequence). The CDR3 loop spans 14 amino acids. The CDR3 loop is CASRVGEGVYEQYF. CDR3 bases: TGTGCCAGCAGGGTTGGAGAGGGAGTTTACGAGCAGTACTTC.

A few counts support this clone. J is TRBJ1-2 and V is TRBV6-5; 7 nucleotides match TRBD1. Unmatched junction bases numbered 9, after V lost 5 bases and J lost 3 bases. Per the germline V gene, CDR1 is MNHEY and CDR2 is SVGAGI. The CDR3 has 15 residues. The CDR3 sequence is CASSRGNRGDYGYTF. Here the CDR3 DNA reads TGTGCCAGCAGTCGGGGGAACAGGGGCGACTATGGCTACACCTTC.